This TCR beta chain came from a study of blood T cell repertoires in COVID-19. Study details: T cells, B-cell-depleted T cells, or PBMCs provided the cDNA or gDNA that served as material.

Germline CDR1 WSHSY, CDR2 SAAADI. Trimming took off 7 bases at V and 1 base at J, with 12 bases between the two ends. The CDR3 covers 14 residues. TCRdb's table, derived via immunoSEQ multiplex PCR, lists solely in-frame clones and lacks some. The sample contains 370,000 or so clones, around 87% of which appear only once. The receptor was derived from a man aged 25 to 40 who had recovered from COVID-19. The rearrangement uses TRBV10-2 and TRBJ2-3; unclear D gene. The sequencing input was PBMCs or T cells enriched from blood (not recorded which). The CDR3 protein is CASKRPTRTDTQYF. CDR3 sequence (DNA): TGCGCCAGCAAGCGCCCGACGCGCACAGATACGCAGTATTTT.